This T cell receptor (beta chain) was observed in a study of shared clonotypes between healthy human individuals (dated by TCRdb to about 2020). For the wider study: The cohort comprised two women and a few men aged 18 to 49 years. To increase sequencing depth and limit assay-specific biases, different laboratories used diverse techniques to prepare libraries and sequence TCR repertoires. Leukapheresis yielded between about 0.9 and 9 billion PBMCs per donor. To estimate repertoire size and how much clonotype sharing occurs between individuals, the study deeply sequenced the blood TCR repertoires of about five healthy adults. Per donor, three plates each were used for CD4 naive and CD4 memory, two for CD8 naive, and one for CD8 memory.

From the cysteine through the phenylalanine, the CDR3 covers 13 amino acids. Here the CDR3 DNA is all that survives: 39 bases in frame from base 1. Based on the germline V gene, the CDR1 and CDR2 sequences are MNHNS and SASEGT. Clipping removes 7 bases from V and 6 bases from J, with 8 as the unmatched junction base count. The donors were healthy, HIV-negative adults with no recently reported acute infections or vaccinations. Every donor was a Caucasian adult living in Nashville, Tennessee, USA. CD4+ T cells were enriched through magnetic negative selection, after which naive cells were positively selected on CD45RA and the remaining negative fraction served as the memory subset. Blood was obtained by leukapheresis, after which PBMCs were separated by Ficoll-Histopaque density gradient centrifugation and cryopreserved in liquid nitrogen vapor phase. Analytical flow cytometry was used to check the purity and quantity of each magnetically sorted T cell population. Genomic DNA was isolated from each sorted fraction and quantified by UV absorbance on a Nanodrop 2000c.

Overall study results and their limits: Pairwise subsampling indicated that sequencing depth was expected to affect the degree of clonotype sharing among donors. Sampling was restricted to blood, and TCR repertoires in tissue are likely to differ from TCR repertoires in blood. Rarefaction of sorted-subset datasets indicated incomplete sequencing despite the large sequencing depth. The small number of donors limited the genetic and exposure-history diversity represented. About 5% of naive CD4, 3.5% of naive CD8, roughly 2.4% of memory CD4, and about 0.4% of memory CD8 clonotypes were shared across a few donors. Compared with non-shared clonotypes, clonotypes shared by all four sorted-subset donors had higher generation probabilities. Naive subsets generally had larger estimated clonotype richness than memory subsets did.

In this sample, this clone turned up a few times. The target of this receptor is not known. No much larger clone exists at a distance of one base, and base qualities are not known. Using the deep immunoSEQ assay, TCR CDR3 regions were amplified from genomic DNA by multiplex PCR. Extracted genomic DNA from each cell subset was distributed evenly across all wells of several immunoSEQ 96-well plates, and each plate was treated as a replicate. For sorted subsets, 150 to 250 ng genomic DNA, equal to about 30,000 T cell genomes, was loaded into each replicate PCR. Purified libraries were measured with a Qubit 3.0 fluorometer, size-checked on a Bioanalyzer 2100, and measured again with the KAPA Library Quantification kit. Each immunoSEQ 96-well plate was sequenced on its own single-read 150-cycle Illumina NextSeq 550 flow cell. Per the original workflow: Because only junctional sequences without quality scores were contained in the immunoSEQ output, filtering matching that applied to full-length reads could not be performed. To assign V/J genes and CDR3, sequences were annotated using PyIR, a Python wrapper for IgBLAST v1.9, with IMGT germline references. Reads were removed for weak V/J assignments (E-value above 1e-6), missing CDR3, stop codons, out-of-frame junctions, or ambiguous translated residues. V3J clonotypes were defined by identical inferred V gene, J gene, and CDR3 amino acid sequence. To compute the percentage overlap between repertoires, the number of shared unique clonotypes was divided by the size of the smaller repertoire. Richness of each repertoire was evaluated using RTK rarefaction, the Chao1 estimator, and Recon v2.1 estimates of unobserved clonotypes. OLGA was used to compute generation probabilities for all TCRbeta clonotypes that the gDNA method yielded from four donors. TCRdb mirrors the immuneACCESS table, restricted to in-frame sequences. Some clones are absent from its copies; in checked studies, under half trace to an unresolved V gene, and the reason for the others is unknown. That table is the source of V, J and clone size, and D and trimming were worked out from the DNA. The sample table shows 1,100,000 or so clones, and around 78% are seen once. The top ten clonotypes cover under 0.6% of the sample.

The chain is encoded by TRBV6-1 joined to TRBJ2-7, with TRBD1 matching 8 junction bases. The specimen sequenced was memory CD4+ T cells from PBMCs. The cell subset or site label for this specimen denotes: CD45RA-negative fraction. This TCR was sampled from a man aged 18 to 35 in good health. Some clones in this sample may be carry-over from other donors' samples. The CDR3 in this case is CASTSGTGSEQYF. In nucleotides, the sequence is TGTGCCAGCACCTCCGGGACAGGCTCCGAGCAGTACTTC.